The clone carrying this T cell receptor beta chain occurred many times. Its antigen is unknown. Germline CDR1 reads MNHEY; CDR2 reads SMNVEV (reference sequence). This CDR3 has 13 amino acids. With 3 bases removed from V and 5 bases from J, the gap between germline ends came to 7 bases. RNA transcripts provided the source from which TCR beta CDR3 regions were amplified. An initial round of RT-PCR targeting the TCR CDR3 relied on the HTBI primer set. MiXCR was run by TCRdb on the multiplex PCR reads, yielding one entry per CDR3 protein. The sample lists some 180,000 distinct CDR3 sequences, 15% to 20% seen once, with roughly 28% in the top ten. This specimen comes from a study of T cells in Graves' hyperthyroidism and ophthalmopathy. Broader study findings: Blood also held most thyroid clonotypes expanded beyond 0.001. It was a median about 6 months before onset that the model predicted ophthalmopathy.

This clonotype originated in a woman in her fifties or sixties with Graves' hyperthyroidism. The gene calls are TRBV27 and TRBJ1-4; no reliable D call. Sequences were obtained from blood. The CDR3 sequence: CASSFANNEKLFF. The CDR3 nucleotides read TGTGCCAGCAGTTTCGCCAACAATGAAAAACTGTTTTTT.